The 12 T cell receptor beta chains below were found in one sample sequenced in a study of T-cell reconstitution after alpha-beta-depleted transplantation in children. Unique molecular identifiers were incorporated during preparation of the TCRbeta library. In TCRdb, the PCR reads were re-called with MiXCR into one record per CDR3 protein. The table shows 100,000 to 120,000 distinct CDR3 sequences, with 10% occurring only once. This sample comprised PBMCs from the stem cell graft donor, obtained from the stem cell graft. These receptors were collected from a human donor who donated a stem cell graft to a child with acute lymphoblastic leukemia.

This clonotype was seen ten or more times. The chain links TRBV6-5 to TRBJ2-7, with a weak D call TRBD2 (6 bases). Between the trimmed V and J ends, which lost 4 bases and 3 bases, there was a span of 31 bases. Germline-derived CDR1 and CDR2 are MNHEY and SVGAGI. The CDR3 extends over 20 amino acids. The CDR3 protein is CASSFLDIGGVAASVYEQYF. The CDR3 DNA sequence: TGTGCCAGCAGTTTCCTGGACATTGGTGGCGTAGCTGCTAGCGTCTACGAGCAGTACTTC.

This clonotype was seen a handful of times. CDR3 bases: TGTGCCAGCAGTGAAAGGGCCGTCCCTGGAAACACCATATATTTT. This translates into CASSERAVPGNTIYF. V usage is TRBV6-1 and J usage is TRBJ1-3; D gene unclear. The CDR3 runs 15 residues. Germline-derived CDR1 and CDR2 are MNHNS and SASEGT. The V end lost 2 bases, the J end lost 2 bases, and 10 bases lay between the germline ends.

This clonotype was found many times. The chain is built from TRBV5-6 and TRBJ2-1; D might be TRBD2 (6 bases). Germline V gene lookup returns CDR1 SGHDT and CDR2 YYEEEE. The CDR3 extends over 14 amino acids. The germline V and J ends were trimmed by 0 bases and 2 bases, with 6 bases remaining between them. The CDR3 protein is CASSLGGAYNEQFF. The DNA for the CDR3 is TGTGCCAGCAGCTTGGGCGGGGCCTACAATGAGCAGTTCTTC. The full variable domain, completed using reference TRBV5-6 and TRBJ2-1, is DAGVTQSPTHLIKTRGQQVTLRCSPKSGHDTVSWYQQALGQGPQFIFQYYEEEERQRGNFPDRFSGHQFPNYSSELNVNALLLGDSALYLCASSLGGAYNEQFFGPGTRLTVL.

This clonotype came up many times. The J gene is TRBJ2-7, the V gene TRBV7-6; D is possibly TRBD2 (5 bases). The CDR3 consists of 13 residues. Germline lookup yields CDR1 SGHVS and CDR2 FNYEAQ. Trimming shortened V by 0 bases and J by 7 bases, and 10 bases separated the two germline ends. CDR3 residues: CASSLAIGGEQYF. CDR3 nucleotides: TGTGCCAGCAGCTTAGCGATCGGCGGGGAGCAGTACTTC. The full variable domain, completed using reference TRBV7-6 and TRBJ2-7, is GAGVSQSPRYKVTKRGQDVALRCDPISGHVSLYWYRQALGQGPEFLTYFNYEAQQDKSGLPNDRFSAERPEGSISTLTIQRTEQRDSAMYRCASSLAIGGEQYFGPGTRLTVT.

Ten or more counts support this clonotype. This chain links TRBV12-3 or TRBV12-4 with TRBJ2-7, with D unresolved. V lost 3 bases to trimming and J lost 7 bases, with 7 bases between them. The CDR3 has 11 amino acids. The CDR3 DNA sequence: TGTGCCAGCAGTTTTGGGTTAGAGCAGTACTTC. It yields the protein CASSFGLEQYF.

This clonotype was observed many times. The chain links TRBV12-3 or TRBV12-4 to TRBJ1-1; D gene unclear. The CDR3 totals 15 residues. V gave up 2 bases and J gave up 3 bases, with 13 bases separating them. The CDR3 loop is CASSLRPFRDTEAFF. The CDR3 coding sequence is TGTGCCAGCAGTTTAAGACCGTTTCGCGACACTGAAGCTTTCTTT.

Ten or more counts support this clonotype. The chain links TRBV7-2 to TRBJ2-7; the D call may be TRBD1 or TRBD2 (5 bases each). The length of the CDR3 is 16 residues. Per germline, CDR1 SGHTA and CDR2 FQGNSA. Deletions cut 4 bases from V and 3 bases from J, with 19 bases between. DNA for the CDR3: TGTGCCAGCAGCTCACTAAGGGGAGCAGGGAACTACGAGCAGTACTTC. Translating it yields CASSSLRGAGNYEQYF.

This clonotype showed up many times. The chain links TRBV5-1 to TRBJ2-1; unclear D gene. The V end lost 3 bases, the J end lost 1 base, and 17 bases lay between the germline ends. This CDR3 region has 17 residues. Germline V gene sequence: CDR1 SGHRS, CDR2 YFSETQ. The DNA of the CDR3 is TGCGCCAGCAGCTCGGTTCTAAGCCCTACTTCCTACAATGAGCAGTTCTTC. Translating gives CASSSVLSPTSYNEQFF. Full variable domain (missing parts from reference TRBV5-1 and TRBJ2-1): KAGVTQTPRYLIKTRGQQVTLSCSPISGHRSVSWYQQTPGQGLQFLFEYFSETQRNKGNFPGRFSGRQFSNSRSEMNVSTLELGDSALYLCASSSVLSPTSYNEQFFGPGTRLTVL.

This clonotype was seen many times. The rearrangement uses TRBV6-1 and TRBJ2-1; 14 bases are a match to TRBD2. J was trimmed by 10 bases and V by 4 bases; bases with no gene match: 6. Germline loops: CDR1 MNHNS, CDR2 SASEGT. The CDR3 consists of 15 residues. Here the CDR3 reads CASSGRTSGRREQFF. As DNA, the CDR3 is TGTGCCAGCAGTGGTCGGACTAGCGGGAGGAGGGAGCAGTTCTTC.

The sample holds many counts of this clonotype. V is TRBV6-2 or TRBV6-3 and J is TRBJ2-7; 8 bases line up with TRBD1. J was trimmed by 6 bases and V by 0 bases; bases with no gene match: 13. This CDR3 spans 17 amino acids. Per germline, CDR1 MNHEY and CDR2 SVGEGT. The CDR3 coding sequence is TGTGCCAGCAGTTACTCGAAAGGATGGACAGGGACTCCCGAGCAGTACTTC. Amino acid sequence: CASSYSKGWTGTPEQYF.

This clonotype showed up many times. The chain links TRBV29-1 to TRBJ2-1, with 12 bases aligning to TRBD1. The CDR3 length is 14 residues. The V gene's germline CDR1 is SQVTM and CDR2 ANQGSEA. The V and J ends lost 5 bases and 7 bases, in that order; junction bases with no gene match: 6. In DNA, the CDR3 is TGCAGCGTTTCTGGGACAGGGGGCGTAAATGAGCAGTTCTTC. Amino acid sequence: CSVSGTGGVNEQFF.

This clonotype was found many times. The V call is TRBV6-2 or TRBV6-3, the J call TRBJ2-1; D not resolved. The CDR3 spans 13 residues. The germline V gene has CDR1 MNHEY and CDR2 SVGEGT. Trimming stripped 6 bases from V and 8 bases from J, with 14 bases between. The CDR3 region is CASSLSTKYEQFF. As DNA, the CDR3 is TGTGCCAGCAGCCTTTCTACGAAGTATGAGCAGTTCTTC.